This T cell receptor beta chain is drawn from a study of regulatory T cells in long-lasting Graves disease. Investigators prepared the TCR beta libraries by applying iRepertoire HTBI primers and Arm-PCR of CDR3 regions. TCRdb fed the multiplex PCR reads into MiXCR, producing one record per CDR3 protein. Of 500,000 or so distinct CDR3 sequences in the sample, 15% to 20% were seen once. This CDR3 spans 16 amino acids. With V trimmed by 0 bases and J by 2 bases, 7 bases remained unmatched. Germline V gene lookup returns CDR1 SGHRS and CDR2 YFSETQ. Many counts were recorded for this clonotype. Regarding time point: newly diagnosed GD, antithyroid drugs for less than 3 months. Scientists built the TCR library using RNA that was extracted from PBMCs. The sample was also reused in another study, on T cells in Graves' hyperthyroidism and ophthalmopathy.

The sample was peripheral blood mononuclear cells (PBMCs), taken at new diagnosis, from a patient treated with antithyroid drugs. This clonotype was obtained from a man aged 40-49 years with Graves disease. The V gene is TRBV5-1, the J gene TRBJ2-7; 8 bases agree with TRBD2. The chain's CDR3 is CASSLEGGRLPYEQYF. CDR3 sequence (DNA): TGCGCCAGCAGCTTGGAGGGCGGGAGGCTACCCTACGAGCAGTACTTC. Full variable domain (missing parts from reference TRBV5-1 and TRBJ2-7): KAGVTQTPRYLIKTRGQQVTLSCSPISGHRSVSWYQQTPGQGLQFLFEYFSETQRNKGNFPGRFSGRQFSNSRSEMNVSTLELGDSALYLCASSLEGGRLPYEQYFGPGTRLTVT.